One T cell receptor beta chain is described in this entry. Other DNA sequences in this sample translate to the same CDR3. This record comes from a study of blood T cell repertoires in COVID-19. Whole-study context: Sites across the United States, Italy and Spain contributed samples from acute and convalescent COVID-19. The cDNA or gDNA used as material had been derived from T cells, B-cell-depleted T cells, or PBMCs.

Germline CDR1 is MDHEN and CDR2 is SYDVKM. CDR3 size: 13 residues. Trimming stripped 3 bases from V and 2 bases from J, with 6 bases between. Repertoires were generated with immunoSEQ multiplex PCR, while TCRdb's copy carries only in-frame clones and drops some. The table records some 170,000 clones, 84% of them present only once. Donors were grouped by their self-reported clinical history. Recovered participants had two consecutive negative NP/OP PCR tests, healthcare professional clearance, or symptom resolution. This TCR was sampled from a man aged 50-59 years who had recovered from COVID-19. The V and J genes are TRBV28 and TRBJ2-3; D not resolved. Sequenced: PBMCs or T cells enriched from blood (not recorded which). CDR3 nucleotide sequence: TGTGCCAGCAGTTTCGGTTCCACAGATACGCAGTATTTT. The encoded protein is CASSFGSTDTQYF.